The next 13 T cell receptor beta chains were all read from a single sample in a study of post-analysis software for immune sequencing data. Their recognized antigens are unknown. Notes on the study in general: Patients showed TRBV5-6, TRBV5-1 and TRBV20-1 among five TRBV segments more frequent than in controls.

Unique molecular identifiers had been added to the TCR beta cDNA libraries. One entry per CDR3 protein results from TCRdb running MiXCR on the PCR reads. The profile shows roughly 600,000 distinct CDR3 sequences, 44% of them singletons. The sequenced sample consisted of blood. The receptors derive from a girl aged 5 to 17 with multiple sclerosis.

CDR3 protein: CASSLVALTYEQYF. The CDR3 region has the DNA TGCGCCAGCAGCTTGGTGGCACTTACCTACGAGCAGTACTTC. The chain links TRBV5-1 to TRBJ2-7; D gene uncertain. The CDR3 covers 14 residues. Germline assignment: CDR1 SGHRS and CDR2 YFSETQ. The V and J ends lost 0 bases and 2 bases respectively, with 9 bases between them.

This clonotype was detected a few times. The genes are TRBV5-1 and TRBJ2-3, with unresolved D. The CDR3 loop spans 16 amino acids. The V gene lost 5 bases and the J gene lost 3 bases, with 19 bases spanning the gap. CDR1 and CDR2 (germline): SGHRS, YFSETQ. This CDR3 reads CASSRSAYGGTDTQYF. In DNA, the CDR3 is TGCGCCAGCAGTCGTTCGGCGTACGGCGGTACAGATACGCAGTATTTT. The variable domain in full, with the rest retrieved from reference TRBV5-1 and TRBJ2-3, is KAGVTQTPRYLIKTRGQQVTLSCSPISGHRSVSWYQQTPGQGLQFLFEYFSETQRNKGNFPGRFSGRQFSNSRSEMNVSTLELGDSALYLCASSRSAYGGTDTQYFGPGTRLTVL.

This clonotype has a handful of counts. The chain combines TRBV7-9 with TRBJ2-5, with D tentatively TRBD1 or TRBD2 (5 bases each). Trimming shortened V by 5 bases and J by 5 bases, and 15 bases separated the two germline ends. The germline V gene encodes CDR1 SEHNR and CDR2 FQNEAQ (reference sequence). The CDR3 spans 14 residues. CDR3 region: CASSALNGAETQYF. CDR3 nucleotides: TGTGCCAGCAGCGCCTTGAACGGGGCGGAGACCCAGTACTTC.

The chain recombines TRBV7-2 with TRBJ2-1; 7 nucleotides agree with TRBD2. The CDR3 has 15 residues. Germline V gene data show CDR1 as SGHTA and CDR2 as FQGNSA. Germline trimming cut 6 bases from V and 4 bases from J; bases unmatched to any gene: 9. The CDR3 sequence: CASRGGGLTYNEQFF. CDR3 sequence (DNA): TGTGCCAGCAGAGGCGGGGGATTGACTTACAATGAGCAGTTCTTC. The entire variable domain, with the rest obtained from reference TRBV7-2 and TRBJ2-1, is as follows: GAGVSQSPSNKVTEKGKDVELRCDPISGHTALYWYRQSLGQGLEFLIYFQGNSAPDKSGLPSDRFSAERTGGSVSTLTIQRTQQEDSAVYLCASRGGGLTYNEQFFGPGTRLTVL.

The V call is TRBV3-1, the J call TRBJ2-7; D may be TRBD1 (6 bases). With 8 bases removed from V and 2 bases from J, the gap between germline ends came to 10 bases. CDR1 LGHDT and CDR2 YNNKEL come from the germline V gene (reference sequence). This CDR3 is built from 12 residues. The CDR3 here is CASESGAYEQYF. The CDR3 region has the DNA TGTGCCAGCGAGTCAGGGGCCTACGAGCAGTACTTC.

This clonotype has a handful of counts. J is TRBJ1-2 and V is TRBV4-1, with unresolved D. Trimming left V 0 bases short and J 3 bases short, with 14 bases between. CDR1 is MGHRA and CDR2 is YSYEKL in the germline V gene. The CDR3 length is 16 residues. The DNA of the CDR3 is TGCGCCAGCAGCCAAGATATCCGCGCCAGCGACTATGGCTACACCTTC. It specifies CASSQDIRASDYGYTF.

The chain combines TRBV12-3 or TRBV12-4 with TRBJ1-2, with no clear D. The CDR3 totals 15 residues. Trimming removed 1 base at V and 0 bases at J, with 9 bases between. The CDR3 coding sequence is TGTGCCAGCAGTTTAGACCGGACGGCTAACTATGGCTACACCTTC. This gives the protein CASSLDRTANYGYTF.

V is TRBV12-3 or TRBV12-4 and J is TRBJ1-4; no clear D. CDR3 size: 12 residues. Between the trimmed V and J ends, which lost 6 bases and 6 bases, there was a span of 8 bases. The DNA of the CDR3 is TGTGCCAGCAGCGGAGCGGATGAAAAACTGTTTTTT. Its translation: CASSGADEKLFF.

This clonotype appeared a few times. The chain has TRBV5-1 and TRBJ2-5; 8 nucleotides align to TRBD1. Germline lookup yields CDR1 SGHRS and CDR2 YFSETQ. Trimming took 3 bases from V and 5 from J; bases not matched to a gene: 12. This CDR3 has 16 residues. This chain's CDR3 is CASSSTGQGYVETQYF. CDR3 DNA sequence: TGCGCCAGCAGCTCTACCGGACAGGGATATGTGGAGACCCAGTACTTC.

This clonotype was seen only a few times. This chain connects TRBV29-1 to TRBJ2-3; D gene ambiguous. This CDR3 has 13 amino acids. The germline V gene encodes CDR1 SQVTM and CDR2 ANQGSEA. V dropped 1 base and J dropped 4 bases, with 9 bases sitting between them. The CDR3 coding sequence is TGCAGCGTTGAAGGGACCCCACCAGATACGCAGTATTTT. It specifies CSVEGTPPDTQYF.

J is TRBJ2-1 and V is TRBV5-6; D perhaps matches TRBD1 (5 bases). This CDR3 is 15 amino acids long. Looked up from germline, CDR1 is SGHDT and CDR2 is YYEEEE. V was trimmed by 0 bases and J by 8 bases, leaving 15 bases between them. CDR3 loop: CASSLGQMSRYEQFF. For the CDR3, the DNA is TGTGCCAGCAGCTTGGGACAGATGTCCCGCTATGAGCAGTTCTTC.

The CDR3 loop is CASSFRPGQGNQPQHF. In DNA form, the CDR3 reads TGTGCCAGCAGTTTTAGACCGGGACAGGGGAATCAGCCCCAGCATTTT. The chain joins TRBV12-3 or TRBV12-4 to TRBJ1-5, with TRBD1 matching 10 bases. This CDR3 spans 16 amino acids. With 3 bases clipped from V and 4 bases from J, the junction kept 6 bases outside the gene matches.

The CDR3 loop reads CASSRQGIRYGYTF. CDR3 in DNA: TGTGCCAGCAGTCGCCAGGGTATCCGCTATGGCTACACCTTC. This sequence joins TRBV9 and TRBJ1-2; TRBD1 might be the D (5 bases). Trimming took 5 bases from V and 4 from J, leaving 15 bases between them. The CDR3 runs 14 residues. CDR1 SGDLS and CDR2 YYNGEE come from the germline V gene. The full variable domain, rest sourced from reference TRBV9 and TRBJ1-2, is DSGVTQTPKHLITATGQRVTLRCSPRSGDLSVYWYQQSLDQGLQFLIQYYNGEERAKGNILERFSAQQFPDLHSELNLSSLELGDSALYFCASSRQGIRYGYTFGSGTRLTVV.